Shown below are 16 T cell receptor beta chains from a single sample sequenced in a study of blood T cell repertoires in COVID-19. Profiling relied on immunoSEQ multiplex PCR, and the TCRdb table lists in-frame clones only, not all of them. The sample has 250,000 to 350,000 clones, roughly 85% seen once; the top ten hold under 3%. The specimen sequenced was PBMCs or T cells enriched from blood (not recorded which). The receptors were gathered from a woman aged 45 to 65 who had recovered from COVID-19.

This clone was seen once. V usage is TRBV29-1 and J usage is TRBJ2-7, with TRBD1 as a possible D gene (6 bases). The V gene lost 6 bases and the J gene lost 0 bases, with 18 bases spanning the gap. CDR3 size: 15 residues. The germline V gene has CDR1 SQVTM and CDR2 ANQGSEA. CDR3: CSVARTVQSSYEQYF. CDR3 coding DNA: TGCAGCGTCGCCAGGACAGTCCAGAGCTCCTACGAGCAGTACTTC.

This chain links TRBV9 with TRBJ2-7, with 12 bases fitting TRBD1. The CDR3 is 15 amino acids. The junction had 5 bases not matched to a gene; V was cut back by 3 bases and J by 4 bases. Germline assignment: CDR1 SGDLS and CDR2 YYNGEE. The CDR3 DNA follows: TGTGCCAGCAGCGATGGGACAGGGGGCGGGTACGAGCAGTACTTC. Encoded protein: CASSDGTGGGYEQYF. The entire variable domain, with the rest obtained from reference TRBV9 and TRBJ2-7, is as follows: DSGVTQTPKHLITATGQRVTLRCSPRSGDLSVYWYQQSLDQGLQFLIQYYNGEERAKGNILERFSAQQFPDLHSELNLSSLELGDSALYFCASSDGTGGGYEQYFGPGTRLTVT.

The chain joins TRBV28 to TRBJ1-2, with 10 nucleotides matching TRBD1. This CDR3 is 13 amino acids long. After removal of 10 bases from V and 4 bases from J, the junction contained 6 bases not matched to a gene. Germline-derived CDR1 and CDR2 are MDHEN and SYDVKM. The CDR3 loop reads CATDRGGFYGYTF. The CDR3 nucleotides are TGTGCCACGGACAGGGGGGGGTTCTATGGCTACACCTTC.

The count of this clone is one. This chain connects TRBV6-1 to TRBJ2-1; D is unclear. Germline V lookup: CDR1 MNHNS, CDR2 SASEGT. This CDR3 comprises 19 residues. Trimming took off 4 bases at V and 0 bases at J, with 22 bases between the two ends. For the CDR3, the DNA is TGTGCCAGCAGTGTTTTGGAGTACGCCGGTTTGGGCTCCTACAATGAGCAGTTCTTC. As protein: CASSVLEYAGLGSYNEQFF.

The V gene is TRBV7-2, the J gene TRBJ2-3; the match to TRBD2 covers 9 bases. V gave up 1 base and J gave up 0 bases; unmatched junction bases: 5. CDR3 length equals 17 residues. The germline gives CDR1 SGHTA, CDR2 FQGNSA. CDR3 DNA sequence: TGTGCCAGCAGCTTAGGGCCTAGCGGGACTAGCACAGATACGCAGTATTTT. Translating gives CASSLGPSGTSTDTQYF.

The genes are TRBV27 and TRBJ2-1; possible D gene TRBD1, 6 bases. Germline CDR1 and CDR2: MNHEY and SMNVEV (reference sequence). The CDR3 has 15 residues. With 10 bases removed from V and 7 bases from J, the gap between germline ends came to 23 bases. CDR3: CATSKTTGRTNEQFF. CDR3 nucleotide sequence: TGTGCCACCTCGAAAACGACAGGCCGTACGAATGAGCAGTTCTTC.

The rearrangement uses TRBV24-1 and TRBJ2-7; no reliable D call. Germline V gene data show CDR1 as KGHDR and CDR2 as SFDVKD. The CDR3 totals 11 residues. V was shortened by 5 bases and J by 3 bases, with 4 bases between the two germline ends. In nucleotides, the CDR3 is TGTGCCACCAGTGTCGGCTACGAGCAGTACTTC. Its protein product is CATSVGYEQYF.

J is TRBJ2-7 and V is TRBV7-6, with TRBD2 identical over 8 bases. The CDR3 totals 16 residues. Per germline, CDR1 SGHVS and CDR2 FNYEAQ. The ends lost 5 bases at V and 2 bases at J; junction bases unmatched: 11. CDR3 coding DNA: TGTGCCAGCAGCCGCGGAGGGGTAGCGGGAACCTACGAGCAGTACTTC. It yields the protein CASSRGGVAGTYEQYF.

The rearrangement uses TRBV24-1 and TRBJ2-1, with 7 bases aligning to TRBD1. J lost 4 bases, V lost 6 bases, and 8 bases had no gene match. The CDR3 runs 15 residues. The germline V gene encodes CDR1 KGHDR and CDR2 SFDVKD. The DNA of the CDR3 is TGTGCCACCAGTCTGCGACAGGGCAGGTACAATGAGCAGTTCTTC. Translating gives CATSLRQGRYNEQFF.

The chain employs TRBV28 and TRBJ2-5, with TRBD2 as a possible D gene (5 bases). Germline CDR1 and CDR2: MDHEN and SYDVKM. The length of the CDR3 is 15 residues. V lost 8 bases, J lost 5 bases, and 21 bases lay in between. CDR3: CASRSTTGSWETQYF. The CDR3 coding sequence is TGTGCCAGCCGAAGCACAACGGGGAGTTGGGAGACCCAGTACTTC.

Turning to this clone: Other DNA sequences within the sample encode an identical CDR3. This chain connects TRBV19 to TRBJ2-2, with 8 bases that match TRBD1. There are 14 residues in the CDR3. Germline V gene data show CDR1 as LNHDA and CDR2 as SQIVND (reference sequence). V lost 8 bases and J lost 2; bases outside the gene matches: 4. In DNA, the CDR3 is TGTGCCAGTTCGGGACAGGCCAACACCGGGGAGCTGTTTTTT. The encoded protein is CASSGQANTGELFF. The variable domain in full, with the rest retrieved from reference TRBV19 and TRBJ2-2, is DGGITQSPKYLFRKEGQNVTLSCEQNLNHDAMYWYRQDPGQGLRLIYYSQIVNDFQKGDIAEGYSVSREKKESFPLTVTSAQKNPTAFYLCASSGQANTGELFFGEGSRLTVL.

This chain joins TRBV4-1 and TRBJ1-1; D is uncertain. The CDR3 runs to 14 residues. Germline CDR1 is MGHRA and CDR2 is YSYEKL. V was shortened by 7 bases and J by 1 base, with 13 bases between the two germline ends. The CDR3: CASTLGMGNTEAFF. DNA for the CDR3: TGCGCCAGCACCCTAGGAATGGGGAACACTGAAGCTTTCTTT.

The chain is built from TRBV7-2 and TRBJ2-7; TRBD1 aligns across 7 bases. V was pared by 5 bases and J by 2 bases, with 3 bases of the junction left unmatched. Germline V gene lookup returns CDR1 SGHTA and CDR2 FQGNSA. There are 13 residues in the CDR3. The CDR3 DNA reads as TGTGCCAGCAGCAACGGACAGGCCTACGAGCAGTACTTC. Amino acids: CASSNGQAYEQYF. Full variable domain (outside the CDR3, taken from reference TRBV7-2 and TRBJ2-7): GAGVSQSPSNKVTEKGKDVELRCDPISGHTALYWYRQSLGQGLEFLIYFQGNSAPDKSGLPSDRFSAERTGGSVSTLTIQRTQQEDSAVYLCASSNGQAYEQYFGPGTRLTVT.

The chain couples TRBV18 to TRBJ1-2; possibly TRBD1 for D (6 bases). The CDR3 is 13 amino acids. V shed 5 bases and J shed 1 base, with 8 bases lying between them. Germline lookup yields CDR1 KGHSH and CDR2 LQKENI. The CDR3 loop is CASSRDNNYGYTF. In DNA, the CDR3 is TGTGCCAGCTCAAGGGACAATAACTATGGCTACACCTTC.

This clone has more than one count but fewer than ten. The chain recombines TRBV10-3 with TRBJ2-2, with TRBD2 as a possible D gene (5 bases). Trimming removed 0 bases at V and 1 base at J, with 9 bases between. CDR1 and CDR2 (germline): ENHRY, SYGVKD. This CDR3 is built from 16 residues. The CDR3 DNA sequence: TGTGCCATCAGTGAGTCCGGAGGACGGAACACCGGGGAGCTGTTTTTT. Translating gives CAISESGGRNTGELFF.

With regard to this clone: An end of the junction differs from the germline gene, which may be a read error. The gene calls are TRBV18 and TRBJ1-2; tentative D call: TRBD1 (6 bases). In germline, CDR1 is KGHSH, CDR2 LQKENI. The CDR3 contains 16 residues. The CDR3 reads CASSPLPRGAGYGYTF. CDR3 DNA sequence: TGTGCCAGCTCCCCACTACCACGGGGGGCGGGCTATGGCTACACCTTC. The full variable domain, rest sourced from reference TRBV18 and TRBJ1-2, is NAGVMQNPRHLVRRRGQEARLRCSPMKGHSHVYWYRQLPEEGLKFMVYLQKENIIDESGMPKERFSAEFPKEGPSILRIQQVVRGDSAAYFCASSPLPRGAGYGYTFGSGTRLTVV.